This TCR beta chain was identified in a study of T cell changes during pregnancy in multiple sclerosis. Generated by immunoSEQ multiplex PCR, the TCRdb table keeps only in-frame clones and is missing some. The profile shows more than 30,000 clones, roughly 90% of them singletons. Germline V CDR1 and CDR2: SGHNT, YYREEE (reference sequence). The CDR3 extends over 14 amino acids. The V gene lost 5 bases and the J gene lost 1 base, with 13 bases spanning the gap. This TCR was sampled from a female donor with multiple sclerosis, enrolled in a pregnancy study. The chain couples TRBV5-4 to TRBJ2-7; D possibly corresponds to TRBD2 (6 bases). Sequencing used CD8+ T cells from peripheral blood mononuclear cells, obtained in the second trimester of pregnancy. The CDR3 reads CASSPGTDSYEQYF. CDR3 nucleotides: TGTGCCAGCAGTCCCGGGACTGATTCCTACGAGCAGTACTTC.